A single sample gave rise to the 19 T cell receptor beta chains below, sequenced in a study of blood T cell repertoires in COVID-19. Libraries were prepared by immunoSEQ multiplex PCR; TCRdb keeps only in-frame clonotypes and omits some of them. The sample includes 95,000 to 150,000 clones, around 90% of them seen just once. Sequenced material: peripheral blood. These receptor sequences come from a human donor in a cohort sampled during active COVID-19.

This chain joins TRBV6-1 and TRBJ1-4; a weak D match, TRBD1 (6 bases). The V end lost 2 bases, the J end lost 7 bases, and 11 bases lay between the germline ends. This CDR3 contains 14 residues. Germline V gene sequence: CDR1 MNHNS, CDR2 SASEGT. The CDR3 nucleotides read TGTGCCAGCAGTGAAAGGGGGAGTGGTGAAAAACTGTTTTTT. This translates into CASSERGSGEKLFF.

The rearrangement uses TRBV7-9 and TRBJ1-4, with D possibly TRBD1 on 5 matching bases. This CDR3 comprises 16 residues. V was pared by 2 bases and J by 7 bases, with 17 bases between. Germline V gene data show CDR1 as SEHNR and CDR2 as FQNEAQ (reference sequence). CDR3 DNA sequence: TGTGCCAGCAGCTTATCGGGGGTGGCTTTAGGTGAAAAACTGTTTTTT. Translating it yields CASSLSGVALGEKLFF.

The chain carries TRBV5-4 and TRBJ2-7, with 13 bases identical to TRBD2. The V and J ends lost 5 bases and 3 bases, in that order; junction bases with no gene match: 17. Per germline, CDR1 SGHNT and CDR2 YYREEE (reference sequence). The CDR3 extends over 19 amino acids. The CDR3 DNA reads as TGTGCCAGCAGTCAGTCCGGGACTAGCGGGGAGCATAGTGTCTACGAGCAGTACTTC. It specifies CASSQSGTSGEHSVYEQYF.

The V call is TRBV5-1, the J call TRBJ2-3, with unresolved D. The CDR3 contains 15 residues. Trimming shortened V by 1 base and J by 0 bases, and 9 bases separated the two germline ends. Germline loops: CDR1 SGHRS, CDR2 YFSETQ. The CDR3 reads CASSLSQLSTDTQYF. CDR3 nucleotides: TGCGCCAGCAGCTTGTCACAGCTTAGCACAGATACGCAGTATTTT.

The chain couples TRBV9 to TRBJ2-3, with D perhaps matching TRBD2 (5 bases). CDR3 size: 15 residues. V gave up 0 bases and J gave up 3 bases, with 11 bases separating them. Germline loops: CDR1 SGDLS, CDR2 YYNGEE. CDR3 bases: TGTGCCAGCAGCGTAGCGGGTCTAGCAACAGATACGCAGTATTTT. Its protein is CASSVAGLATDTQYF.

CDR3 region: CASSVAGTGGAYGYTF. CDR3 DNA: TGTGCCAGCAGCGTAGCTGGGACAGGGGGTGCCTATGGCTACACCTTC. This chain connects TRBV9 to TRBJ1-2; TRBD1 aligns across 11 bases. Trimming removed 0 bases from V and 4 bases from J; junction bases left unmatched: 5. CDR3 length: 16 residues. CDR1 and CDR2 (germline): SGDLS, YYNGEE.

The table lists this clone with a count of one. V and J are TRBV3-1 (or the pseudogene TRBV3-2) and TRBJ1-1; D is ambiguous. CDR3 length: 12 residues. Germline V gene data show CDR1 as LGHDT and CDR2 as YNNKEL (reference sequence). The ends were cut back, 3 bases at V and 6 bases at J, with 8 bases in the middle. CDR3 region: CASSQASSEAFF. DNA for the CDR3: TGTGCCAGCAGCCAGGCTAGTTCTGAAGCTTTCTTT.

The CDR3, as DNA: TGTGCCAGCAGCAGGGGGGGGCCCTACTACGAGCAGTACTTC. It encodes CASSRGGPYYEQYF. V usage is TRBV5-4 and J usage is TRBJ2-7; a weak D match, TRBD2 (7 bases). This CDR3 is built from 14 residues. Per germline, CDR1 SGHNT and CDR2 YYREEE (reference sequence). V was pared by 4 bases and J by 3 bases, with 14 bases between.

The CDR3 nucleotides read TGTGCCAGCAGTTTACCGGGGTGGAATCAGCCCCAGCATTTT. Translated, it gives CASSLPGWNQPQHF. The J gene is TRBJ1-5, the V gene TRBV28; D remains unclear. CDR3 length: 14 residues. CDR1 is MDHEN, CDR2 SYDVKM, per germline. V was cut by 2 bases and J by 4 bases, with 9 bases left in between.

The genes are TRBV28 and TRBJ2-4; 7 nucleotides line up with TRBD2. The germline V gene encodes CDR1 MDHEN and CDR2 SYDVKM. Losses at the gene ends were 3 bases for V and 0 bases for J; bases not matched to a gene: 2. This CDR3 has 15 residues. The CDR3 protein is CASSLRELAKNIQYF. CDR3 DNA sequence: TGTGCCAGCAGTTTGCGGGAGCTAGCCAAAAACATTCAGTACTTC. Full variable domain (remainder filled in from reference TRBV28 and TRBJ2-4): DVKVTQSSRYLVKRTGEKVFLECVQDMDHENMFWYRQDPGLGLRLIYFSYDVKMKEKGDIPEGYSVSREKKERFSLILESASTNQTSMYLCASSLRELAKNIQYFGAGTRLSVL.

Only one count was recorded for this clone. The J gene is TRBJ1-1, the V gene TRBV6-5, with no clear D. Trimming left V 2 bases short and J 1 base short, with 5 bases between. This CDR3 spans 13 amino acids. The germline gives CDR1 MNHEY, CDR2 SVGAGI. The CDR3 loop is CASSYVQNTEAFF. The CDR3 nucleotides read TGTGCCAGCAGTTACGTCCAGAACACTGAAGCTTTCTTT.

The rearrangement links TRBV19 to TRBJ2-7; D perhaps matches TRBD2 (6 bases). V lost 4 bases and J 7 bases, leaving 17 bases between the germline ends. CDR1 is LNHDA and CDR2 is SQIVND in the germline V gene (reference sequence). This CDR3 spans 14 amino acids. In nucleotides, the CDR3 is TGTGCCAGTAGTAGAGGAAGAGGGACTGATGAGCAGTACTTC. Its translation is CASSRGRGTDEQYF.

This clone has a single count. The CDR3 reads CASSAGEQFF. CDR3 nucleotides: TGTGCCAGCAGTGCCGGTGAGCAGTTCTTC. The chain recombines TRBV2 with TRBJ2-1; D uncertain. V shed 4 bases and J shed 9 bases, with 4 bases lying between them. Germline V CDR1 and CDR2: SNHLY, FYNNEI. The length of the CDR3 is 10 residues.

This clone was seen just once. The J gene is TRBJ1-1, the V gene TRBV28, with TRBD1 as a possible D gene (5 bases). The CDR3 consists of 16 residues. Per germline, CDR1 MDHEN and CDR2 SYDVKM. V dropped 3 bases and J dropped 1 base, with 15 bases sitting between them. The CDR3 sequence: CASSFWGRLQNTEAFF. CDR3 coding DNA: TGTGCCAGCAGTTTTTGGGGCAGGCTACAGAACACTGAAGCTTTCTTT.

The chain combines TRBV11-2 with TRBJ2-7, with a tentative D call TRBD1 (6 bases). Germline V gives CDR1 SGHAT, CDR2 FQNNGV. V was clipped by 5 bases and J by 3 bases, with 17 bases between them. CDR3 size: 15 residues. As DNA, the CDR3 is TGTGCCAGCAGCGGGAAAGGGACATTGGTCTACGAGCAGTACTTC. Translated, it gives CASSGKGTLVYEQYF.

In its sample, this clone was seen a few times. The V gene is TRBV7-4, the J gene TRBJ2-7; D perhaps matches TRBD1 (6 bases). Trimming removed 2 bases from V and 5 bases from J, with 10 bases in between. Per the germline V gene, CDR1 is SGHVT and CDR2 is SQSDAQ. This CDR3 has 13 amino acids. The CDR3 spells CASSLYRDHEQYF. CDR3 DNA: TGTGCCAGCAGCTTATACAGGGATCACGAGCAGTACTTC.

The gene calls are TRBV10-2 and TRBJ1-2; D gene unclear. Trimming removed 3 bases at V and 2 bases at J, with 4 bases between. The CDR3 loop spans 12 amino acids. Germline V lookup: CDR1 WSHSY, CDR2 SAAADI. CDR3 sequence (DNA): TGCGCCAGCAGTGAACAGAACTATGGCTACACCTTC. It is translated as CASSEQNYGYTF.

The rearrangement uses TRBV11-2 and TRBJ2-7; the match to TRBD1 covers 8 bases. The V and J ends lost 5 bases and 2 bases, in that order; junction bases with no gene match: 11. The CDR3 runs 16 residues. Germline V gives CDR1 SGHAT, CDR2 FQNNGV. DNA of the CDR3: TGTGCCAGCAGCCTAAATTATGGACAGGGTACCTACGAGCAGTACTTC. Its translation is CASSLNYGQGTYEQYF.

This clone was seen only a few times. The chain is built from TRBV29-1 and TRBJ1-5; D is undetermined. This CDR3 region has 13 residues. CDR1 and CDR2 from the germline V gene are SQVTM and ANQGSEA. V shed 3 bases and J shed 2 bases, with 8 bases lying between them. CDR3 in amino acids: CSVEVARNQPQHF. The CDR3 DNA is TGCAGCGTTGAGGTGGCACGCAATCAGCCCCAGCATTTT. Combining the CDR3 with reference TRBV29-1 and TRBJ1-5 gives the whole variable domain SAVISQKPSRDICQRGTSLTIQCQVDSQVTMMFWYRQQPGQSLTLIATANQGSEATYESGFVIDKFPISRPNLTFSTLTVSNMSPEDSSIYLCSVEVARNQPQHFGDGTRLSIL.